The 23 T cell receptor beta chains given below trace back to one sample, sequenced in a study of blood T cell repertoires in COVID-19. Sequencing was performed with immunoSEQ multiplex PCR; in TCRdb, only in-frame clones are kept and a portion is missing. This table holds roughly 280,000 clones, 85% to 90% found once. Sequencing was performed on PBMCs or T cells enriched from blood (not recorded which). Receptors were obtained from a woman aged 18-30 years who had recovered from COVID-19.

This clone was recorded only once. The J gene is TRBJ2-1, the V gene TRBV19; 14 positions agree with TRBD2. J was trimmed by 8 bases and V by 3 bases; bases with no gene match: 9. The CDR3 has 17 amino acids. Germline V lookup: CDR1 LNHDA, CDR2 SQIVND (reference sequence). CDR3 loop: CASSMYSGTSGGYEQFF. DNA of the CDR3: TGTGCCAGTAGTATGTATTCCGGGACTAGCGGGGGTTATGAGCAGTTCTTC.

The gene calls are TRBV3-1 (or the pseudogene TRBV3-2) and TRBJ1-2; 9 nucleotides line up with TRBD1. J gave up 4 bases and V 2 bases, and 17 bases lay outside the gene matches. This CDR3 is built from 19 residues. CDR1 and CDR2 from the germline V gene are LGHDT and YNNKEL (reference sequence). CDR3 sequence reads: CASSQWVIQKRTGAYGYTF. The CDR3 DNA reads as TGTGCCAGCAGCCAATGGGTAATCCAAAAAAGGACAGGGGCCTATGGCTACACCTTC.

This chain links TRBV6-5 with TRBJ2-5, with 10 bases lining up with TRBD2. CDR1 is MNHEY and CDR2 is SVGAGI in the germline V gene. The CDR3 consists of 15 residues. J gave up 2 bases and V 7 bases, and 7 bases lay outside the gene matches. The CDR3 spells CASTRLAGRQETQYF. The CDR3 DNA sequence: TGTGCCAGCACCCGACTAGCGGGCAGGCAAGAGACCCAGTACTTC.

The V gene is TRBV28, the J gene TRBJ2-5; 7 nucleotides match TRBD2. This CDR3 region has 15 residues. The V and J ends lost 3 bases and 5 bases, in that order; junction bases with no gene match: 9. The germline V gene encodes CDR1 MDHEN and CDR2 SYDVKM. CDR3 region: CASSFNSGPGETQYF. The CDR3 nucleotides are TGTGCCAGCAGTTTTAATAGCGGGCCCGGGGAGACCCAGTACTTC.

The J gene is TRBJ1-2, the V gene TRBV19, with D possibly being TRBD1 (6 bases). Trimming removed 2 bases at V and 1 base at J, with 11 bases between. Germline CDR1 and CDR2: LNHDA and SQIVND (reference sequence). The CDR3 spans 15 residues. CDR3 in amino acids: CASSIQGIRNYGYTF. As DNA, the CDR3 is TGTGCCAGTAGTATACAGGGGATTCGTAACTATGGCTACACCTTC.

J is TRBJ2-1 and V is TRBV27; TRBD2 matches 14 bases. Germline CDR1 and CDR2: MNHEY and SMNVEV (reference sequence). Trimming cost V 5 bases and J 7 bases; bases outside gene matches: 10. The CDR3 has 17 amino acids. The DNA for the CDR3 is TGTGCCAGCAGTCCAAGGACTAGCGGGGGGCCCATTAATGAGCAGTTCTTC. Translation: CASSPRTSGGPINEQFF.

This clone showed up just a few times. The rearrangement links TRBV24-1 to TRBJ2-5; 8 nucleotides align to TRBD1. The CDR3 runs to 14 residues. Germline V gene data show CDR1 as KGHDR and CDR2 as SFDVKD. V lost 9 bases to trimming and J lost 3 bases; unmatched junction nucleotides: 8. CDR3 amino acids: CATPGQVKEETQYF. CDR3 nucleotides: TGTGCCACCCCGGGACAGGTTAAGGAAGAGACCCAGTACTTC.

The CDR3 nucleotides are TGCGCCAGCAGTGACAGGCTGACTGAAGCTTTCTTT. Translated, it gives CASSDRLTEAFF. The rearrangement joins TRBV10-2 to TRBJ1-1; no definite D call. Trimming cost V 3 bases and J 5 bases, with 7 bases left between them. This CDR3 contains 12 residues. Germline V gene data show CDR1 as WSHSY and CDR2 as SAAADI.

The chain combines TRBV30 with TRBJ1-1, with D possibly matching TRBD1 (5 bases). The CDR3 runs 15 residues. Germline lookup yields CDR1 GTSNPN and CDR2 SVGIG (reference sequence). Trimming pared 1 base from V and 5 bases from J, leaving 17 bases between. The CDR3 loop is CAWSAWGRGKTEAFF. The CDR3 bases are TGTGCCTGGAGTGCCTGGGGTAGGGGAAAGACTGAAGCTTTCTTT.

This chain joins TRBV6-5 and TRBJ1-5; 7 bases agree with TRBD1. The CDR3 loop spans 14 amino acids. The J segment lost 7 bases and the V segment lost 6 bases, leaving 9 bases of the junction unmatched. CDR1 and CDR2 (germline): MNHEY, SVGAGI. The CDR3 loop is CASRPTGVQQPQHF. DNA for the CDR3: TGTGCCAGCAGACCAACAGGGGTCCAACAGCCCCAGCATTTT.

The J gene is TRBJ1-5, the V gene TRBV28; D remains unclear. Trimming took off 3 bases at V and 2 bases at J, with 8 bases between the two ends. This CDR3 spans 14 amino acids. The V gene's germline CDR1 is MDHEN and CDR2 SYDVKM. The CDR3 sequence: CASSLGQGNQPQHF. In DNA, the CDR3 is TGTGCCAGCAGTTTGGGCCAGGGCAATCAGCCCCAGCATTTT.

This clone was observed a single time. The chain is built from TRBV11-2 and TRBJ1-1, with TRBD1 identical over 8 bases. V lost 5 bases, J lost 9 bases, and 11 bases stayed unmatched. Germline V gene sequence: CDR1 SGHAT, CDR2 FQNNGV. CDR3 length equals 14 residues. The CDR3 sequence: CASSRDRGVRKAFF. For the CDR3, the DNA is TGTGCCAGCAGCCGCGACAGGGGAGTTCGTAAAGCTTTCTTT.

The rearrangement links TRBV24-1 to TRBJ2-1; TRBD1 matches at 7 bases. The germline V gene encodes CDR1 KGHDR and CDR2 SFDVKD. CDR3 size: 14 residues. The V segment lost 5 bases and the J segment 5 bases; nucleotides outside the gene matches: 5. In DNA form, the CDR3 reads TGTGCCACCAGTGGCCTAACAGGGGACAATGAGCAGTTCTTC. Encoded protein: CATSGLTGDNEQFF.

The chain joins TRBV25-1 to TRBJ1-1, with 10 bases matching TRBD1. This CDR3 spans 16 amino acids. Trimming at V came to 8 bases and at J to 0 bases, leaving 9 bases not matched to a gene. The germline gives CDR1 MGHDK, CDR2 SYGVNS. The CDR3 region has the DNA TGTGCCAGCTCGACAGGGGGCGCGGGTATGAACACTGAAGCTTTCTTT. Encoded protein: CASSTGGAGMNTEAFF. Variable domain in full (rest from reference TRBV25-1 and TRBJ1-1): EADIYQTPRYLVIGTGKKITLECSQTMGHDKMYWYQQDPGMELHLIHYSYGVNSTEKGDLSSESTVSRIRTEHFPLTLESARPSHTSQYLCASSTGGAGMNTEAFFGQGTRLTVV.

This chain joins TRBV18 and TRBJ1-1; 8 bases map to TRBD1. The ends lost 3 bases at V and 2 bases at J; junction bases unmatched: 8. The CDR3 extends over 16 amino acids. The germline gives CDR1 KGHSH, CDR2 LQKENI. This chain's CDR3 is CASSPLPGTGNTEAFF. CDR3 sequence (DNA): TGTGCCAGCTCACCTCTTCCCGGGACAGGTAACACTGAAGCTTTCTTT. The full variable domain, in which reference TRBV18 and TRBJ1-1 provide the parts outside the CDR3, is NAGVMQNPRHLVRRRGQEARLRCSPMKGHSHVYWYRQLPEEGLKFMVYLQKENIIDESGMPKERFSAEFPKEGPSILRIQQVVRGDSAAYFCASSPLPGTGNTEAFFGQGTRLTVV.

V gene TRBV28 combines with J gene TRBJ1-1; TRBD1 might be the D (5 bases). Trimming stripped 2 bases from V and 5 bases from J, with 12 bases between. This CDR3 has 14 residues. CDR1 is MDHEN, CDR2 SYDVKM, per germline. This CDR3 is CASSLQGERTEAFF. The DNA of the CDR3 is TGTGCCAGCAGTTTACAGGGTGAGAGGACTGAAGCTTTCTTT. Combining the CDR3 with reference TRBV28 and TRBJ1-1 gives the whole variable domain DVKVTQSSRYLVKRTGEKVFLECVQDMDHENMFWYRQDPGLGLRLIYFSYDVKMKEKGDIPEGYSVSREKKERFSLILESASTNQTSMYLCASSLQGERTEAFFGQGTRLTVV.

This chain joins TRBV2 and TRBJ2-1, with 9 bases identical to TRBD2. With V trimmed by 4 bases and J by 2 bases, 6 bases remained unmatched. Germline loops: CDR1 SNHLY, CDR2 FYNNEI. The CDR3 covers 16 residues. The CDR3 sequence is CASSGLSGGPYNEQFF. For the CDR3, the DNA is TGTGCCAGCAGTGGGCTTAGCGGGGGTCCCTACAATGAGCAGTTCTTC.

The sample holds a few counts of this clone. The chain recombines TRBV6-5 with TRBJ1-5; 7 bases match TRBD1. Germline V gene sequence: CDR1 MNHEY, CDR2 SVGAGI. The V segment lost 6 bases and the J segment 1 base; nucleotides outside the gene matches: 6. The CDR3 spans 15 residues. CDR3 nucleotide sequence: TGTGCCAGCAGACCGACGACAGGGAGCAATCAGCCCCAGCATTTT. Encoded protein: CASRPTTGSNQPQHF.

This chain connects TRBV15 to TRBJ2-1; TRBD1 aligns across 7 bases. This CDR3 has 15 amino acids. With 3 bases clipped from V and 3 bases from J, the junction kept 5 bases outside the gene matches. Germline CDR1 is LNHNV and CDR2 is YYDKDF (reference sequence). The CDR3 here is CATSRTRQGYNEQFF. In nucleotides, the CDR3 is TGTGCCACCAGCAGGACGCGACAGGGCTACAATGAGCAGTTCTTC.

Details on this clone: An end of the junction does not agree with germline; a read error may underlie this. The CDR3: CASRGLANPEAFF. The CDR3 bases are TGTGCCAGCAGGGGACTCGCGAACCCTGAAGCTTTCTTT. The V call is TRBV9, the J call TRBJ1-1, with D possibly being TRBD1 (5 bases). Germline V gene data show CDR1 as SGDLS and CDR2 as YYNGEE. This CDR3 comprises 13 residues.

CDR3: CASSLPPGYGSYEQYF. In nucleotides, the CDR3 is TGCGCCAGCAGCTTGCCCCCGGGGTACGGGAGCTACGAGCAGTACTTC. The V call is TRBV5-1, the J call TRBJ2-7; a possible D gene is TRBD2 (6 bases). Germline-derived CDR1 and CDR2 are SGHRS and YFSETQ. This CDR3 is built from 16 residues. V lost 1 base, J lost 3 bases, and 17 bases lay in between.

This chain uses TRBV2 with TRBJ1-3, with D possibly being TRBD1 (5 bases). The ends were cut back, 2 bases at V and 2 bases at J, with 10 bases in the middle. Germline values: CDR1 SNHLY, CDR2 FYNNEI. The CDR3 consists of 15 residues. The CDR3 coding sequence is TGTGCCAGCAGTGAAATTGGGGCAGCTGGAAACACCATATATTTT. This translates into CASSEIGAAGNTIYF.

The rearrangement links TRBV18 to TRBJ2-3; no firm D call. V was pared by 1 base and J by 2 bases, with 10 bases between. The CDR3 has 15 amino acids. Germline V CDR1 and CDR2: KGHSH, LQKENI. The CDR3 coding sequence is TGTGCCAGCTCACCACGAACAGTTACCACAGATACGCAGTATTTT. Amino acids: CASSPRTVTTDTQYF.